These 20 T cell receptor beta chains were all obtained from the same sample, sequenced in a study of response to subunit inactivated influenza vaccine. Each CDR3 protein gets one entry after TCRdb re-called the RT-PCR reads with MiXCR. The sample consists of more than 450,000 distinct CDR3 sequences, about 11% of them appearing once. This sample also belongs to another study, concerning T cells expressing NK-cell markers. In that study: A 5'RACE template switching approach incorporating UMIs was used to make TCR beta cDNA.

This sample comprised PBMCs from blood, obtained on the day of vaccination. All receptors derive from a man aged 45-60 years who received an inactivated influenza vaccine.

The chain has TRBV6-2 or TRBV6-3 and TRBJ2-1, with unresolved D. Looked up from germline, CDR1 is MNHEY and CDR2 is SVGEGT. V was clipped by 2 bases and J by 3 bases, with 11 bases between them. This CDR3 region has 15 residues. The CDR3 sequence: CASSYASKRYNEQFF. CDR3 coding DNA: TGTGCCAGCAGTTACGCCTCAAAGCGCTACAATGAGCAGTTCTTC.

This clonotype has at least ten counts. The gene calls are TRBV10-3 and TRBJ2-1; 8 bases line up with TRBD1. V lost 7 bases, J lost 4 bases, and 6 bases stayed unmatched. The CDR3 runs to 14 residues. In germline, CDR1 is ENHRY, CDR2 SYGVKD. The CDR3: CAITAGGAYNEQFF. CDR3 coding DNA: TGTGCCATCACGGCAGGGGGCGCATACAATGAGCAGTTCTTC.

This clonotype was counted at least ten times. The chain links TRBV7-9 to TRBJ2-1, with 9 bases fitting TRBD2. This CDR3 has 17 residues. Germline V gives CDR1 SEHNR, CDR2 FQNEAQ (reference sequence). After removal of 0 bases from V and 2 bases from J, the junction contained 5 bases not matched to a gene. The CDR3 coding sequence is TGTGCCAGCAGCTTAGCTAGCGGGGGTTTCCCCTACAATGAGCAGTTCTTC. Its translation is CASSLASGGFPYNEQFF.

In its sample, this clonotype was seen many times. J is TRBJ2-7 and V is TRBV6-2 or TRBV6-3; 8 nucleotides agree with TRBD2. Germline V CDR1 and CDR2: MNHEY, SVGEGT. The CDR3 is 15 amino acids. Unmatched junction bases numbered 9, after V lost 4 bases and J lost 4 bases. The CDR3 DNA is TGTGCCAGCAGTTCGTTGGAACGGGAGGGTTACGAGCAGTACTTC. Its translation is CASSSLEREGYEQYF.

The chain employs TRBV7-2 and TRBJ2-2; possibly TRBD1 for D (5 bases). The CDR3 is 16 amino acids. From germline, CDR1 is SGHTA and CDR2 FQGNSA. The ends were cut back, 2 bases at V and 1 base at J, with 11 bases in the middle. CDR3 region: CASSLMTVLNTGELFF. CDR3 coding DNA: TGTGCCAGCAGCTTAATGACAGTCCTGAACACCGGGGAGCTGTTTTTT.

There are many counts of this clonotype. The V call is TRBV7-9, the J call TRBJ2-7; no clear D. This CDR3 is 12 amino acids long. Germline CDR1 and CDR2: SEHNR and FQNEAQ (reference sequence). Trimming left V 5 bases short and J 4 bases short, with 9 bases between. CDR3 in amino acids: CASSPDGYEQYF. CDR3 nucleotide sequence: TGTGCCAGCAGCCCGGACGGTTACGAGCAGTACTTC.

V gene TRBV5-6 combines with J gene TRBJ2-5, with 10 bases lining up with TRBD2. Germline CDR1 reads SGHDT; CDR2 reads YYEEEE. Trimming at V came to 2 bases and at J to 2 bases, leaving 6 bases not matched to a gene. This CDR3 has 16 amino acids. In DNA form, the CDR3 reads TGTGCCAGCAGCTTTTTAGCGGGGGGCCAACAAGAGACCCAGTACTTC. It specifies CASSFLAGGQQETQYF.

This clonotype was seen more than once but under ten times. The CDR3 DNA reads TGCAGCGTTGCCTTTTCCGGGGAGCTGTTTTTT. It specifies CSVAFSGELFF. V and J are TRBV29-1 and TRBJ2-2; D is ambiguous. This CDR3 region has 11 residues. The germline CDR1 and CDR2 sequences are SQVTM and ANQGSEA. V was pared by 4 bases and J by 6 bases, with 6 bases between.

V is TRBV20-1 and J is TRBJ1-4, with D possibly being TRBD1 (5 bases). The CDR3 extends over 15 amino acids. The germline CDR1 and CDR2 sequences are DFQATT and SNEGSKA (reference sequence). V lost 2 bases to trimming and J lost 4 bases, with 14 bases between them. The CDR3 DNA follows: TGCAGTGCTAGACTCCACGCAGGGCTTAATGAAAAACTGTTTTTT. Translated: CSARLHAGLNEKLFF.

There are a few counts of this clonotype. The rearrangement links TRBV20-1 to TRBJ1-2; the match to TRBD1 covers 7 bases. The CDR3 totals 12 residues. J lost 7 bases, V lost 2 bases, and 4 bases had no gene match. Germline CDR1 is DFQATT and CDR2 is SNEGSKA (reference sequence). The CDR3 here is CSARRQGVGYTF. CDR3 in DNA: TGCAGTGCTAGAAGGCAGGGGGTTGGCTACACCTTC.

This chain uses TRBV5-1 with TRBJ1-2; D is uncertain. This CDR3 contains 12 residues. Germline V lookup: CDR1 SGHRS, CDR2 YFSETQ. With 4 bases removed from V and 8 bases from J, the gap between germline ends came to 12 bases. CDR3 amino acids: CASSAEQYGYTF. As DNA, the CDR3 is TGCGCCAGCAGCGCTGAGCAATACGGCTACACCTTC.

This clonotype was observed a few times. V is TRBV5-1 and J is TRBJ1-1; D remains ambiguous. Trimming cost V 3 bases and J 0 bases, with 6 bases left between them. The CDR3 contains 13 residues. The germline CDR1 and CDR2 sequences are SGHRS and YFSETQ. As DNA, the CDR3 is TGCGCCAGCAGCTCTCAACTGAACACTGAAGCTTTCTTT. As protein: CASSSQLNTEAFF.

This clonotype was counted a few times. The chain recombines TRBV18 with TRBJ2-1; 9 bases agree with TRBD2. This CDR3 region has 14 residues. Germline trimming cut 4 bases from V and 11 bases from J; bases unmatched to any gene: 9. CDR1 and CDR2 (germline): KGHSH, LQKENI. CDR3 DNA: TGTGCCAGCTCACTGGAGGTGTCTAGCGGGAAGCAGTTCTTC. Its protein is CASSLEVSSGKQFF.

Only a few counts were recorded for this clonotype. The V gene is TRBV6-5, the J gene TRBJ2-1; D is perhaps TRBD1 (6 bases). The CDR3 has 15 amino acids. The germline gives CDR1 MNHEY, CDR2 SVGAGI. The V end lost 0 bases, the J end lost 2 bases, and 8 bases lay between the germline ends. The chain's CDR3 is CASSYSRGAYNEQFF. The CDR3 bases are TGTGCCAGCAGTTACTCCAGGGGCGCCTACAATGAGCAGTTCTTC.

The chain joins TRBV20-1 to TRBJ2-5, with 7 bases matching TRBD2. The CDR3 has 14 residues. In germline, CDR1 is DFQATT, CDR2 SNEGSKA (reference sequence). After removal of 3 bases from V and 2 bases from J, the junction contained 6 bases not matched to a gene. Here the CDR3 reads CSASGAGVQETQYF. The CDR3 DNA reads as TGCAGTGCTAGTGGCGCGGGGGTTCAAGAGACCCAGTACTTC.

Comment on this clonotype: One end of the junction is discordant with germline, which a read error may explain. This sequence joins TRBV5-1 and TRBJ2-1; TRBD1 matches at 9 bases. The CDR3 runs 15 residues. The germline V gene encodes CDR1 SGHRS and CDR2 YFSETQ. CDR3 nucleotide sequence: TGCGCCAGCAGCCAGGGACAGGGTTCCTGCAATGAGCAGTTCTTC. It yields the protein CASSQGQGSCNEQFF.

This clonotype came up a few times. The rearrangement uses TRBV5-4 and TRBJ1-3, with D tentatively TRBD1 (6 bases). Trimming shortened V by 5 bases and J by 2 bases, and 14 bases separated the two germline ends. The CDR3 extends over 15 amino acids. Germline-derived CDR1 and CDR2 are SGHNT and YYREEE (reference sequence). The CDR3 here is CASRQEGGTGNTIYF. The CDR3 region has the DNA TGTGCCAGCAGACAGGAGGGGGGAACTGGAAACACCATATATTTT.

There are a few counts of this clonotype. The V call is TRBV7-9, the J call TRBJ1-4; no firm D call. The V end lost 4 bases, the J end lost 5 bases, and 8 bases lay between the germline ends. From germline, CDR1 is SEHNR and CDR2 FQNEAQ (reference sequence). The CDR3 length is 13 residues. The CDR3 sequence: CASSSNGNEKLFF. The CDR3 nucleotides are TGTGCCAGCAGCTCTAACGGGAATGAAAAACTGTTTTTT.

This clonotype was seen a handful of times. CDR3 coding DNA: TGTGCCAGTTCTATTCCGGGACAAAACACTGAAGCTTTCTTT. Its translation is CASSIPGQNTEAFF. V usage is TRBV11-2 and J usage is TRBJ1-1, with D tentatively TRBD1 (6 bases). The germline CDR1 and CDR2 sequences are SGHAT and FQNNGV. The CDR3 covers 14 residues. Between the trimmed V and J ends, which lost 9 bases and 2 bases, there was a span of 16 bases. The complete variable domain, with remaining parts taken from reference TRBV11-2 and TRBJ1-1, reads EAGVAQSPRYKIIEKRQSVAFWCNPISGHATLYWYQQILGQGPKLLIQFQNNGVVDDSQLPKDRFSAERLKGVDSTLKIQPAKLEDSAVYLCASSIPGQNTEAFFGQGTRLTVV.

The CDR3 DNA follows: TGCAGCGCCCACAGGGGGAACACTGAAGCTTTCTTT. This gives the protein CSAHRGNTEAFF. The rearrangement uses TRBV29-1 and TRBJ1-1; 7 bases are a match to TRBD1. The CDR3 has 12 residues. The J segment lost 1 base and the V segment lost 7 bases, leaving 3 bases of the junction unmatched. The germline CDR1 and CDR2 sequences are SQVTM and ANQGSEA.